This is a list of T cell receptor beta chains from one sample in a study of blood T cell repertoires in COVID-19. TCRdb keeps only in-frame clones here, not all; method: immunoSEQ multiplex PCR. Of about 41,000 clones detected, approximately 83% appear once; the ten largest clones hold more than 2%. The sequencing sample was made of peripheral blood. The receptors here all came from a woman between 55 and 75 years old with acute or convalescent COVID-19. Both conserved end residues are part of each CDR3. A D gene is named only where the DNA matches it firmly. Clone size, where shown, is once, few, many, or a class for clones that have expanded.

>TRBD1|TRBV10-3|TRBJ1-6|.
TGTGCCATCAGGGGGACAGGAGATAATTCACCCCTCCACTTT
CAIRGTGDNSPLHF
>TRBD2|TRBV9|TRBJ2-2|few
TGTGCCAGCAGCAGGTCTGGGAGGGGCAACACCGGGGAGCTGTTTTTT
CASSRSGRGNTGELFF
>.|TRBV6-2/TRBV6-3|TRBJ1-5|.
TGTGCCAGCAGTTACGGGCAGGGGACATATAGCAATCAGCCCCAGCATTTT
CASSYGQGTYSNQPQHF
>.|TRBV12-3/TRBV12-4|TRBJ1-6|.
TGTGCCAGCAGCCGAAGGGGTTCACCCCTCCACTTT
CASSRRGSPLHF
>.|TRBV5-1|TRBJ2-2|.
TGCGCCAGCAGCTTGGTTAATGCCGGGGAGCTGTTTTTT
CASSLVNAGELFF
>TRBD1|TRBV2|TRBJ1-1|.
TGTGCCGTACAGGGGGGCATGAACACTGAAGCTTTCTTT
CAVQGGMNTEAFF
>.|TRBV5-1|TRBJ1-5|.
TGCGCCAGCAGCTTACTAGGAGGGACGGAGCAGCCCCAGCATTTT
CASSLLGGTEQPQHF
>.|TRBV27|TRBJ1-2|.
TGTGCCAGCAGTTACACCAGAAACTATGGCTACACCTTC
CASSYTRNYGYTF
>.|TRBV6-4|TRBJ2-1|few
TGTGCCAGCAGTGACTCAGGCACGGGGTCGTACAATGAGCAGTTCTTC
CASSDSGTGSYNEQFF
>TRBD2|TRBV4-2|TRBJ2-1|.
TGTGCCAGCAGCCAAGAAGGACTAGCGGGATACAATGAGCAGTTCTTC
CASSQEGLAGYNEQFF
>TRBD1|TRBV18|TRBJ2-4|.
TGTGCCAGCTCAAGTCAGGGGGCTTCTGGAAACATTCAGTACTTC
CASSSQGASGNIQYF
>.|TRBV24-1|TRBJ2-7|.
TGTGCCACCAGTGATTCAGGAGGACGGACGGTCTACGAGCAGTACTTC
CATSDSGGRTVYEQYF
>.|TRBV4-1|TRBJ2-1|.
TGCGCCAGCAGCCAAGATTTGGCTAGAAGCTCCTACAATGAGCAGTTCTTC
CASSQDLARSSYNEQFF
>.|TRBV6-5|TRBJ1-6|.
TGTGCCAGCAGTACCCGGGGTAGGATTCAGGCCCTCCACTTT
CASSTRGRIQALHF
>TRBD1|TRBV24-1|TRBJ1-4|.
TGTGCCACCAGTGCCGGGCGGGGACAGGGAAGTAAAGGAACTAATGAAAAACTGTTTTTT
CATSAGRGQGSKGTNEKLFF
>.|TRBV6-5|TRBJ2-5|.
TGTGCCAGCGGACAGAACCTACAAGAGACCCAGTACTTC
CASGQNLQETQYF
>.|TRBV7-2|TRBJ1-2|.
TGTGCCAGCAGCTTAGTGGAGGGTAACTATGGCTACACCTTC
CASSLVEGNYGYTF
>TRBD1|TRBV19|TRBJ1-5|.
TGTGCCAGTAGTATATCGACAGGGGGGTTTCAGCCCCAGCATTTT
CASSISTGGFQPQHF
>.|TRBV7-7|TRBJ2-7|once
TGTGCTAGTGGGGGCTCCGCCGAGCAGTACTTC
CASGGSAEQYF
>TRBD1|TRBV6-6|TRBJ1-1|few
TGTGCCAGCAAAGGGACAGGGGCTGAAGCTTTCTTT
CASKGTGAEAFF
>TRBD2|TRBV4-2|TRBJ2-3|.
TGTGCCAGCAGCCTTAGCGGGGGAATTAAGTATTTT
CASSLSGGIKYF
>TRBD2|TRBV5-1|TRBJ2-3|.
TGCGCCAGCAGCCCGGATCCTAGCGGGGGGGGGACAGATACGCAGTATTTT
CASSPDPSGGGTDTQYF
>.|TRBV6-1|TRBJ1-1|.
TGTGCCAGCAGTGAACAGAAGAACACTGAAGCTTTCTTT
CASSEQKNTEAFF
>.|TRBV3-1/TRBV3-2|TRBJ2-4|.
TGTGCCAGCAGCCCTGCGACAGGACTTTACCCGGGGGCCAAAAACATTCAGTACTTC
CASSPATGLYPGAKNIQYF
>TRBD2|TRBV11-2|TRBJ2-2|.
TGTGCCAGCAGCTTATCCGGGACTAGCGGGAGGTGGACCGGGGAGCTGTTTTTT
CASSLSGTSGRWTGELFF
>.|TRBV5-5|TRBJ1-1|once
TGTGCCAGCAGCCCGGGGGGGAACGCTGAAGCTTTCTTT
CASSPGGNAEAFF
>.|TRBV5-6|TRBJ1-5|.
TGTGCCAGCAGCCCCGGAGGGGTAAATCAGCCCCAGCATTTT
CASSPGGVNQPQHF
>TRBD2|TRBV9|TRBJ2-7|medium-sized
TGTGCCAGCAGCGTCGGGACTAGCGGGATAGAAGAGCAGTACTTC
CASSVGTSGIEEQYF
>.|TRBV19|TRBJ1-2|.
TGTGCCAGTAAGGAAGAGGTACGGGGAGGGAACTATGGCTACACCTTC
CASKEEVRGGNYGYTF
>TRBD1|TRBV9|TRBJ2-3|.
TGTGCCAGCACAAAGGGGGCGGGAGATACGCAGTATTTT
CASTKGAGDTQYF
>.|TRBV19|TRBJ1-5|once
TGTGCCAGTAGTATAGATCTGAGGGGGGGTCAGCCCCAGCATTTT
CASSIDLRGGQPQHF
>.|TRBV13|TRBJ1-1|.
TGTGCCAGCACCAGAAGGTCAGGGGCGTTCACTGAAGCTTTCTTT
CASTRRSGAFTEAFF
>TRBD1|TRBV3-1/TRBV3-2|TRBJ1-1|.
TGTGCCAGCAGCCGACGACAGGGGGCTGGTGCTGAAGCTTTCTTT
CASSRRQGAGAEAFF
>.|TRBV6-5|TRBJ2-5|.
TGTGCCAGCAGGGGGCCCCAAGGGGAGACCCAGTACTTC
CASRGPQGETQYF
>.|TRBV28|TRBJ1-5|.
TGTGCCAGCAGTGGGGGGGTCTATAGCAATCAGCCCCAGCATTTT
CASSGGVYSNQPQHF
>.|TRBV27|TRBJ1-1|.
TGTGCCAGCAGTTTGTCAGTAGCCACTGAAGCTTTCTTT
CASSLSVATEAFF
>.|TRBV6-5|TRBJ2-2|.
TGTGCCAGCACCGCGACAGGGAACACCGGGGAGCTGTTTTTT
CASTATGNTGELFF
>TRBD2|TRBV3-1/TRBV3-2|TRBJ2-3|.
TGTGCCAGCAGCACACCGGGACTAGGGACAGATACGCAGTATTTT
CASSTPGLGTDTQYF
>TRBD1|TRBV3-1/TRBV3-2|TRBJ1-4|.
TGTGCCAGCAGCCGCAATAACAGGGGTGGCGAAAAACTGTTTTTT
CASSRNNRGGEKLFF
>TRBD2|TRBV11-1|TRBJ2-1|.
TGTGCCGTAAGTAATGGCGGGAGCTACAATGAGCAGTTCTTC
CAVSNGGSYNEQFF
>.|TRBV11-3|TRBJ1-4|.
TGTGCCAGCAGCTTAGAGACACGACAGTTAGGTGGTGAAAAACTGTTTTTT
CASSLETRQLGGEKLFF
>.|TRBV7-2|TRBJ1-1|.
TGTGCCAGCAGCTTACGCCAGGGCGGGGGCACTGAAGCTTTCTTT
CASSLRQGGGTEAFF
>TRBD1|TRBV2|TRBJ1-5|few
TGTGCCAGCAGAGGGACAGTCAATCAGCCCCAGCATTTT
CASRGTVNQPQHF
>.|TRBV6-5|TRBJ1-5|.
TGTGCCAGCACCGGCCTAGGAAGTCCTCAGCCCCAGCATTTT
CASTGLGSPQPQHF
>TRBD2|TRBV7-3|TRBJ2-2|.
TGTGCCAGCAGCTTAAGCGGGTCTAGCGGGTCGACCGGGGAGCTGTTTTTT
CASSLSGSSGSTGELFF
>.|TRBV11-3|TRBJ2-5|.
TGTGCCAGCAAACCTCTAGCGCTGGGGACCCAGTACTTC
CASKPLALGTQYF
>.|TRBV20-1|TRBJ1-2|.
TGCAGTGCTGGGGCAGTTTGGGGCTACACCTTC
CSAGAVWGYTF
>TRBD2|TRBV27|TRBJ2-1|.
TGTGCCAGCAGTCCGCGACTAGCGGACCACAATGAGCAGTTCTTC
CASSPRLADHNEQFF
>TRBD1|TRBV5-1|TRBJ2-2|.
TGCGCCAGCAGCTCAATAATAGACAGGGTGAACACCGGGGAGCTGTTTTTT
CASSSIIDRVNTGELFF
>TRBD2|TRBV5-1|TRBJ2-3|.
TGCGCCAGCAGCTTGGCTCCAGCGGGGGGCACAGATACGCAGTATTTT
CASSLAPAGGTDTQYF
>TRBD2|TRBV5-4|TRBJ2-3|.
TGTGCCAGCAGCTTTTACGTCGGGGGGGCCACAGATACGCAGTATTTT
CASSFYVGGATDTQYF
>TRBD1|TRBV7-3|TRBJ1-2|.
TGTGCCAGCAGCATTGGACAGGTGGTCTATGGCTACACCTTC
CASSIGQVVYGYTF
>.|TRBV9|TRBJ1-6|.
TGTGCCAGCAGCGTAGGAAGGGCGGACTATTCACCCCTCCACTTT
CASSVGRADYSPLHF
>.|TRBV9|TRBJ2-7|.
TGTGCCAGCAGCGTAGACTATAGCGGATACTACGAGCAGTACTTC
CASSVDYSGYYEQYF
>.|TRBV12-3/TRBV12-4|TRBJ2-7|.
TGTGCCAGCAGCCCTCGCGGGGGCAACGAGCAGTACTTC
CASSPRGGNEQYF
>TRBD2|TRBV7-2|TRBJ2-2|.
TGTGCCAGCAGCTTACTAGCGGGGGCGGTCACCGGGGAGCTGTTTTTT
CASSLLAGAVTGELFF